The source of this T cell receptor beta chain is a study of cytomegalovirus exposure and HLA in healthy donors. On the study more broadly: Most genotyped donors, around four fifths of 300 to 400, had Caucasian-associated genetic ancestry. Study-wide findings and caveats: When the data were analyzed later, several of the most significant clusters appeared to be linked to common viral pathogens.

Vbeta (60) and Jbeta (13) primers were used in the PCR. Original analysis: Counted up in a later analysis, unique TCR beta chains came to approximately 83 million, with around 9.9 million shared. Clones were read by immunoSEQ multiplex PCR, and TCRdb kept only the in-frame ones, dropping some. That table furnishes V, J and clone size, whereas the DNA furnished D and trimming. Of around 110,000 clones listed, under 80% were seen once; the top ten hold 11% to 15%. Details on this clone: Its target is unknown.

The CDR3 spans 14 residues. The V gene lost 6 bases and the J gene lost 4 bases, with 18 bases spanning the gap. Germline loops: CDR1 SQVTM, CDR2 ANQGSEA. The sequence derives from a woman in her thirties or forties in good health and CMV-seropositive. The chain employs TRBV29-1 and TRBJ2-5, with D possibly matching TRBD1 (6 bases). The sample was PBMCs. CDR3 DNA sequence: TGCAGCGTCCCCCCTGAGGGGGTGGGAGAGACCCAGTACTTC. Encoded protein: CSVPPEGVGETQYF.